The clone carrying this TCR beta chain was found a few times. Its target is not known. All of the isolated RNA was reverse transcribed, so expressed TCRB transcripts were sequenced. Repertoires were generated with immunoSEQ multiplex PCR, while TCRdb's copy carries only in-frame clones and drops some. This table has under 450,000 clones, around 16% appearing once. Trimming left V 1 base short and J 8 bases short, with 14 bases between. Germline-derived CDR1 and CDR2 are MGHRA and YSYEKL. The CDR3 is made up of 15 amino acids. These data belong to a study of beta chain features in type 1 diabetes. Using CD45RO/CCR7/CD25/CD127/CD95/CD27, CD4+ naive, central memory, regulatory and stem cell-like memory cells were sorted. The study's findings and limits: More deletions and fewer insertions at VDJ junctions were seen in type 1 diabetes patients. Patients and controls would share equally any PCR tilt toward shorter templates.

Specimen: naive CD4+ T cells from blood. This receptor was identified in a woman under 30 in good health. This chain links TRBV4-1 with TRBJ1-4, with D perhaps matching TRBD1 (6 bases). The CDR3 sequence: CASSQVMGADEKLFF. For the CDR3, the DNA is TGCGCCAGCAGCCAAGTGATGGGGGCCGACGAAAAACTGTTTTTT.